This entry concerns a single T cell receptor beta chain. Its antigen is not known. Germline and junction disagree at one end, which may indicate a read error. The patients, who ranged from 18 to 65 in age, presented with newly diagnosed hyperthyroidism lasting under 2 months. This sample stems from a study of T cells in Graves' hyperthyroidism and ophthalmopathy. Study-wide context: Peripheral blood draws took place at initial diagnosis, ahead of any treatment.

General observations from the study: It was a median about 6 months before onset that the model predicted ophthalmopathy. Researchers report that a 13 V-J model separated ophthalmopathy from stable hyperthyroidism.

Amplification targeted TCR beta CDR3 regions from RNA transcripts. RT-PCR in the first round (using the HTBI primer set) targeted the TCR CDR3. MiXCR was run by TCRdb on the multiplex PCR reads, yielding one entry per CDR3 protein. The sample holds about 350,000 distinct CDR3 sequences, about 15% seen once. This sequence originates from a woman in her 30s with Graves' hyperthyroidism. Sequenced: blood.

CDR3 nucleotides: TGTGCCGGCAGTGAAAGGGGGGAATATGGCTACACCTTC. Encoded protein: CAGSERGEYGYTF. The rearrangement joins TRBV2 to TRBJ1-2; weak D call: TRBD1 (6 bases). The CDR3 length is 13 residues. Germline-derived CDR1 and CDR2 are SNHLY and FYNNEI. The full variable domain, with the rest looked up from reference TRBV2 and TRBJ1-2, is EPEVTQTPSHQVTQMGQEVILRCVPISNHLYFYWYRQILGQKVEFLVSFYNNEISEKSEIFDDQFSVERPDGSNFTLKIRSTKLEDSAMYFCAGSERGEYGYTFGSGTRLTVV.